Listed below are T cell receptor beta chains from one sample, sequenced in a study of CD8 T cells in ankylosing spondylitis. TCRdb itself ran the 5' RACE reads through MiXCR, one entry per CDR3 protein. The sample contains approximately 540,000 distinct CDR3 sequences, approximately 11% of which appear only once. The material sequenced was blood, either unsorted or a sorted T cell fraction (not recorded which). The source of these receptors is a male donor with ankylosing spondylitis. Both conserved end residues are part of each CDR3. Fields, in order: J gene, D gene, V gene, CDR3 length, clone size, CDR3 protein, CDR3 DNA. The D gene is left open where the match is weak. Only part of the rows carry a size: once, few, many, or a class if the clone is expanded.

j_gene: TRBJ2-3; d_gene: -; v_gene: TRBV3-1; len: 13; abundance: -; CDR3aa: CASSQARGDTQYF; CDR3nt: TGTGCCAGCAGCCAAGCGCGAGGGGATACGCAGTATTTT
j_gene: TRBJ2-2; d_gene: TRBD2; v_gene: TRBV29-1; len: 14; abundance: -; CDR3aa: CSEKGLSNTGELFF; CDR3nt: TGCAGCGAAAAGGGACTATCGAACACCGGGGAGCTGTTTTTT
j_gene: TRBJ2-3; d_gene: TRBD2; v_gene: TRBV3-1; len: 15; abundance: -; CDR3aa: CASSQTSGGSDTQYF; CDR3nt: TGTGCCAGCAGCCAGACTAGCGGGGGGTCAGATACGCAGTATTTT
j_gene: TRBJ2-7; d_gene: -; v_gene: TRBV12-3/TRBV12-4; len: 13; abundance: few; CDR3aa: CASSDGPIYEQYF; CDR3nt: TGTGCCAGCAGTGATGGACCGATCTACGAGCAGTACTTC
j_gene: TRBJ1-1; d_gene: -; v_gene: TRBV20-1; len: 14; abundance: many; CDR3aa: CSGAGIGVNTEAFF; CDR3nt: TGCAGTGGCGCGGGTATAGGGGTAAACACTGAAGCTTTCTTT
j_gene: TRBJ2-3; d_gene: TRBD2; v_gene: TRBV15; len: 20; abundance: many; CDR3aa: CATSRETSKSSGIETDTQYF; CDR3nt: TGTGCCACCAGCAGAGAAACTTCGAAGTCTAGCGGGATTGAAACAGATACGCAGTATTTT
j_gene: TRBJ1-4; d_gene: -; v_gene: TRBV11-2; len: 13; abundance: -; CDR3aa: CASSQIGEEKLFF; CDR3nt: TGTGCCAGCAGCCAGATCGGGGAGGAAAAACTGTTTTTT
j_gene: TRBJ2-5; d_gene: TRBD2; v_gene: TRBV13; len: 18; abundance: -; CDR3aa: CASSLGSTSGRARETQYF; CDR3nt: TGTGCCAGCAGCTTAGGGTCGACTAGCGGGAGGGCCCGGGAGACCCAGTACTTC
j_gene: TRBJ1-4; d_gene: -; v_gene: TRBV7-9; len: 14; abundance: -; CDR3aa: CASSLGQDGEKLFF; CDR3nt: TGTGCCAGCAGCTTAGGGCAGGATGGGGAAAAACTGTTTTTT
j_gene: TRBJ1-5; d_gene: -; v_gene: TRBV20-1; len: 14; abundance: -; CDR3aa: CSAATAKNNQPQHF; CDR3nt: TGCAGTGCGGCGACAGCTAAAAACAATCAGCCCCAGCATTTT
j_gene: TRBJ2-5; d_gene: -; v_gene: TRBV5-1; len: 16; abundance: many; CDR3aa: CASSFGTVEDQETQYF; CDR3nt: TGCGCCAGCAGCTTTGGTACCGTGGAGGACCAAGAGACCCAGTACTTC
j_gene: TRBJ2-5; d_gene: TRBD2; v_gene: TRBV7-2; len: 14; abundance: few; CDR3aa: CASSGRAGGETQYF; CDR3nt: TGTGCCAGCAGCGGGAGGGCGGGAGGAGAGACCCAGTACTTC
j_gene: TRBJ2-1; d_gene: -; v_gene: TRBV20-1; len: 17; abundance: -; CDR3aa: CSARDWGDTSSYNEQFF; CDR3nt: TGCAGTGCTAGAGATTGGGGAGACACCAGCTCCTACAATGAGCAGTTCTTC
j_gene: TRBJ2-6; d_gene: -; v_gene: TRBV3-1; len: 14; abundance: few; CDR3aa: CASSSGAGANVLTF; CDR3nt: TGTGCCAGCAGCTCAGGGGCTGGGGCCAACGTCCTGACTTTC
j_gene: TRBJ1-1; d_gene: -; v_gene: TRBV30; len: 13; abundance: -; CDR3aa: CAWGRERFTEAFF; CDR3nt: TGTGCCTGGGGGAGGGAGCGGTTCACTGAAGCTTTCTTT
j_gene: TRBJ2-3; d_gene: TRBD2; v_gene: TRBV12-3/TRBV12-4; len: 15; abundance: few; CDR3aa: CASSLSGSSTDTQYF; CDR3nt: TGTGCCAGCAGCCTTAGCGGGAGTTCAACAGATACGCAGTATTTT
j_gene: TRBJ1-4; d_gene: -; v_gene: TRBV5-1; len: 16; abundance: few; CDR3aa: CASSSGAPGRKEKLFF; CDR3nt: TGCGCCAGCAGCTCCGGGGCCCCGGGACGTAAGGAAAAACTGTTTTTT
j_gene: TRBJ2-1; d_gene: -; v_gene: TRBV4-2; len: 17; abundance: -; CDR3aa: CASGGRKPIAEVNEQFF; CDR3nt: TGTGCCAGCGGGGGACGTAAACCTATAGCGGAAGTCAATGAGCAGTTCTTC
j_gene: TRBJ2-5; d_gene: -; v_gene: TRBV30; len: 14; abundance: -; CDR3aa: CAWSLWTVKETQYF; CDR3nt: TGTGCCTGGAGTTTGTGGACAGTGAAAGAGACCCAGTACTTC
j_gene: TRBJ2-1; d_gene: -; v_gene: TRBV29-1; len: 15; abundance: few; CDR3aa: CSVEGPASSYNEQFF; CDR3nt: TGCAGCGTTGAAGGGCCCGCTAGCTCCTACAATGAGCAGTTCTTC
j_gene: TRBJ1-1; d_gene: -; v_gene: TRBV20-1; len: 15; abundance: -; CDR3aa: CSARDLEGVGTEAFF; CDR3nt: TGCAGTGCTAGAGATTTGGAGGGGGTGGGCACTGAAGCTTTCTTT
j_gene: TRBJ2-1; d_gene: TRBD2; v_gene: TRBV4-1; len: 16; abundance: many; CDR3aa: CASSPITSGLYNEQFF; CDR3nt: TGCGCCAGCAGCCCTATCACTAGCGGGCTGTACAATGAGCAGTTCTTC
j_gene: TRBJ2-3; d_gene: TRBD1; v_gene: TRBV12-3/TRBV12-4; len: 15; abundance: -; CDR3aa: CASISQGQGADTQYF; CDR3nt: TGTGCCAGCATCTCCCAGGGACAGGGGGCAGATACGCAGTATTTT
j_gene: TRBJ2-1; d_gene: -; v_gene: TRBV5-1; len: 17; abundance: many; CDR3aa: CASSLVSSRVGYNEQFF; CDR3nt: TGCGCCAGCAGCTTGGTCTCTAGTAGGGTCGGGTACAATGAGCAGTTCTTC
j_gene: TRBJ2-5; d_gene: -; v_gene: TRBV20-1; len: 15; abundance: few; CDR3aa: CSARDPFAGAETQYF; CDR3nt: TGCAGTGCTAGAGATCCTTTTGCGGGGGCTGAGACCCAGTACTTC
j_gene: TRBJ2-5; d_gene: TRBD1; v_gene: TRBV5-1; len: 15; abundance: few; CDR3aa: CASSLTGGLEETQYF; CDR3nt: TGCGCCAGCAGCCTGACAGGGGGTTTGGAGGAGACCCAGTACTTC
j_gene: TRBJ2-2; d_gene: TRBD2; v_gene: TRBV7-9; len: 15; abundance: -; CDR3aa: CASSQVAGLTGELFF; CDR3nt: TGTGCCAGCAGCCAAGTGGCGGGACTAACCGGGGAGCTGTTTTTT
j_gene: TRBJ1-1; d_gene: -; v_gene: TRBV10-2; len: 14; abundance: -; CDR3aa: CASSGGGENTEAFF; CDR3nt: TGCGCCAGCAGCGGGGGTGGGGAGAACACTGAAGCTTTCTTT
j_gene: TRBJ2-7; d_gene: -; v_gene: TRBV15; len: 16; abundance: -; CDR3aa: CATSRDPDGPLGEQYF; CDR3nt: TGTGCCACCAGCAGAGACCCTGACGGACCTCTAGGCGAGCAGTACTTC
j_gene: TRBJ2-1; d_gene: TRBD2; v_gene: TRBV5-5; len: 16; abundance: few; CDR3aa: CASSLAGGPVNNEQFF; CDR3nt: TGTGCCAGCAGCTTAGCGGGAGGGCCGGTAAACAATGAGCAGTTCTTC
j_gene: TRBJ1-2; d_gene: -; v_gene: TRBV27; len: 15; abundance: -; CDR3aa: CASSLDRLILNGYTF; CDR3nt: TGTGCCAGCAGTTTGGACAGACTCATACTGAACGGCTACACCTTC
j_gene: TRBJ1-2; d_gene: -; v_gene: TRBV7-2; len: 14; abundance: few; CDR3aa: CASSLVGEVYGYTF; CDR3nt: TGTGCCAGCAGCTTAGTTGGAGAGGTCTATGGCTACACCTTC
j_gene: TRBJ2-1; d_gene: TRBD2; v_gene: TRBV7-2; len: 15; abundance: many; CDR3aa: CASSLELAVYNEQFF; CDR3nt: TGTGCCAGCAGCTTAGAACTAGCGGTGTACAATGAGCAGTTCTTC
j_gene: TRBJ2-7; d_gene: TRBD2; v_gene: TRBV15; len: 15; abundance: few; CDR3aa: CATSSGLADSYEQYF; CDR3nt: TGTGCCACCAGCAGCGGACTAGCGGACTCCTACGAGCAGTACTTC
j_gene: TRBJ2-1; d_gene: TRBD2; v_gene: TRBV13; len: 15; abundance: -; CDR3aa: CASSSREDIYNEQFF; CDR3nt: TGTGCCAGCAGCTCACGGGAGGATATCTACAATGAGCAGTTCTTC
j_gene: TRBJ2-1; d_gene: -; v_gene: TRBV29-1; len: 12; abundance: many; CDR3aa: CSAHRPNNEQFF; CDR3nt: TGCAGCGCTCACCGGCCGAACAATGAGCAGTTCTTC
j_gene: TRBJ2-1; d_gene: TRBD2; v_gene: TRBV24-1; len: 15; abundance: many; CDR3aa: CATSDFEGGPREQFF; CDR3nt: TGTGCCACCAGTGATTTTGAGGGAGGGCCCCGGGAGCAGTTCTTC
j_gene: TRBJ2-1; d_gene: -; v_gene: TRBV12-3/TRBV12-4; len: 14; abundance: -; CDR3aa: CASMRSGSVSEQFF; CDR3nt: TGTGCCAGCATGCGTTCCGGGAGTGTGAGTGAGCAGTTCTTC
j_gene: TRBJ2-2; d_gene: -; v_gene: TRBV24-1; len: 13; abundance: few; CDR3aa: CATSAEVAGELFF; CDR3nt: TGTGCCACCAGTGCTGAGGTCGCCGGGGAGCTGTTTTTT
j_gene: TRBJ1-1; d_gene: -; v_gene: TRBV6-1; len: 12; abundance: -; CDR3aa: CASSLQELEAFF; CDR3nt: TGTGCCAGCAGTCTACAGGAGCTTGAAGCTTTCTTT
j_gene: TRBJ2-5; d_gene: -; v_gene: TRBV30; len: 12; abundance: -; CDR3aa: CALGRIQETQYF; CDR3nt: TGTGCCCTGGGGCGGATCCAAGAGACCCAGTACTTC
j_gene: TRBJ2-5; d_gene: -; v_gene: TRBV2; len: 14; abundance: -; CDR3aa: CASSEEQGIETQYF; CDR3nt: TGTGCCAGCAGTGAGGAACAGGGTATAGAGACCCAGTACTTC
j_gene: TRBJ1-2; d_gene: -; v_gene: TRBV29-1; len: 14; abundance: -; CDR3aa: CSVDREYFNYGYTF; CDR3nt: TGCAGCGTTGATAGGGAGTACTTCAACTATGGCTACACCTTC
j_gene: TRBJ1-5; d_gene: -; v_gene: TRBV20-1; len: 16; abundance: -; CDR3aa: CSARDPEPGGNQPQHF; CDR3nt: TGCAGTGCTAGAGACCCCGAACCCGGTGGGAATCAGCCCCAGCATTTT
j_gene: TRBJ2-7; d_gene: -; v_gene: TRBV20-1; len: 11; abundance: many; CDR3aa: CSARAGYEQYF; CDR3nt: TGCAGTGCTAGAGCGGGATACGAGCAGTACTTC
j_gene: TRBJ2-2; d_gene: -; v_gene: TRBV20-1; len: 14; abundance: -; CDR3aa: CSAIETRRPGELFF; CDR3nt: TGCAGTGCAATAGAGACTAGACGGCCCGGGGAGCTGTTTTTT
j_gene: TRBJ1-5; d_gene: -; v_gene: TRBV20-1; len: 13; abundance: many; CDR3aa: CSAPRGDDQPQHF; CDR3nt: TGCAGTGCTCCCAGGGGAGATGATCAGCCCCAGCATTTT
j_gene: TRBJ2-4; d_gene: TRBD1; v_gene: TRBV18; len: 17; abundance: -; CDR3aa: CASSPPGQDIAKNIQYF; CDR3nt: TGTGCCAGCTCACCACCCGGACAGGACATAGCCAAAAACATTCAGTACTTC
j_gene: TRBJ1-5; d_gene: -; v_gene: TRBV7-9; len: 13; abundance: -; CDR3aa: CASSPVAGLPQHF; CDR3nt: TGTGCCAGCAGCCCAGTAGCGGGTTTGCCCCAGCATTTT
j_gene: TRBJ1-2; d_gene: -; v_gene: TRBV27; len: 17; abundance: -; CDR3aa: CASSLGPFGRGESGYTF; CDR3nt: TGTGCCAGCAGTTTGGGGCCGTTCGGCCGGGGCGAATCGGGCTACACCTTC